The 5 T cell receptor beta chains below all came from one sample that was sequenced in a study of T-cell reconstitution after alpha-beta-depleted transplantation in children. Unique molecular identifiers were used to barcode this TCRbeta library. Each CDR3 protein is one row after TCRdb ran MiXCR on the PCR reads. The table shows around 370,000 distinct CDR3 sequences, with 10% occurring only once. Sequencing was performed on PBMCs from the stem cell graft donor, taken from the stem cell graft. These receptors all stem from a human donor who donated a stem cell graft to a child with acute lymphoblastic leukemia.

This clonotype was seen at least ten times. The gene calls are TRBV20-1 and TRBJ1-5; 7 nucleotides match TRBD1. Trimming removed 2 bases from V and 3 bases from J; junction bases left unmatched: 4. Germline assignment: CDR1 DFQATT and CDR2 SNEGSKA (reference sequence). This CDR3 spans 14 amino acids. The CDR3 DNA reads TGCAGTGCTAGACTGACAGGGAACAATCAGCCCCAGCATTTT. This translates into CSARLTGNNQPQHF.

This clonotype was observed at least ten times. The CDR3 DNA reads TGTGCCAGCAGTTACTCGACGGTAGCGACGAACACCGGGGAGCTGTTTTTT. Protein: CASSYSTVATNTGELFF. The rearrangement uses TRBV6-2 or TRBV6-3 and TRBJ2-2, with D possibly being TRBD2 (5 bases). Germline V CDR1 and CDR2: MNHEY, SVGEGT. V was trimmed by 0 bases and J by 0 bases, leaving 11 bases between them. The CDR3 length is 17 residues.

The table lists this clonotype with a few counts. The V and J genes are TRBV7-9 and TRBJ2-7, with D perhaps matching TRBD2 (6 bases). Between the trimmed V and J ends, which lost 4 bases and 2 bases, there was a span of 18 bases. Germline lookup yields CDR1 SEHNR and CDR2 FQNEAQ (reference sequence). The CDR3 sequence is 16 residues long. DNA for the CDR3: TGTGCCAGCAGCTCACCCGGGAGTTTATTTCCCTACGAGCAGTACTTC. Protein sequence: CASSSPGSLFPYEQYF.

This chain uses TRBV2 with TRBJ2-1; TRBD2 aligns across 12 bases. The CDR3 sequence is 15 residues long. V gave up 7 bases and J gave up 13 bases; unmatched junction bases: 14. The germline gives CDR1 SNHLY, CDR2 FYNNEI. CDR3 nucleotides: TGTGCCAGCACAAAGGAGACTAGCGGGAGTTTGCGCCAGTTCTTC. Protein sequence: CASTKETSGSLRQFF. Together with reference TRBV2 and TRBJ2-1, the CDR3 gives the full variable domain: EPEVTQTPSHQVTQMGQEVILRCVPISNHLYFYWYRQILGQKVEFLVSFYNNEISEKSEIFDDQFSVERPDGSNFTLKIRSTKLEDSAMYFCASTKETSGSLRQFFGPGTRLTVL.

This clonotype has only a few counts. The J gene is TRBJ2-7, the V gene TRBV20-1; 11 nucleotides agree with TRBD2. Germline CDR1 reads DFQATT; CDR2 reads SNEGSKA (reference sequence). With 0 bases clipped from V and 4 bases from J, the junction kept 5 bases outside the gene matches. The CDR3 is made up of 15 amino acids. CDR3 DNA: TGCAGTGCTAGAGATGGGGGACTAGCGGATTACGAGCAGTACTTC. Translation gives CSARDGGLADYEQYF.